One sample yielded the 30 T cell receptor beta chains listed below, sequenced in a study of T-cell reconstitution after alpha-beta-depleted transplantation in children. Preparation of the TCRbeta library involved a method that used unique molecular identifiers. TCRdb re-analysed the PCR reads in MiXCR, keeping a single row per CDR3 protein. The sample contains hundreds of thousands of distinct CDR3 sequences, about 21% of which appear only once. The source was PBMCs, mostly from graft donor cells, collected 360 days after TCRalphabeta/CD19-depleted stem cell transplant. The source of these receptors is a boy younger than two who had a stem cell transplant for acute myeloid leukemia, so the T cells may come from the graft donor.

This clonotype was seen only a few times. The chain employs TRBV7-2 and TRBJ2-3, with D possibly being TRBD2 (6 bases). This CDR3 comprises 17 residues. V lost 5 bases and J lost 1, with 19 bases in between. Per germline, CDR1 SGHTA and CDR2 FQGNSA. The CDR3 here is CASSPNRPGLRTDTQYF. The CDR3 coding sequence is TGTGCCAGCAGCCCGAACAGGCCGGGACTCCGCACAGATACGCAGTATTTT. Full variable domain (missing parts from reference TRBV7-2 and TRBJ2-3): GAGVSQSPSNKVTEKGKDVELRCDPISGHTALYWYRQSLGQGLEFLIYFQGNSAPDKSGLPSDRFSAERTGGSVSTLTIQRTQQEDSAVYLCASSPNRPGLRTDTQYFGPGTRLTVL.

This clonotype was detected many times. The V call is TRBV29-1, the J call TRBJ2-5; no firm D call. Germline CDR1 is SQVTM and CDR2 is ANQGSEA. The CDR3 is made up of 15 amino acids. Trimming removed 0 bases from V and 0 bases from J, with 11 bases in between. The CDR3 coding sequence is TGCAGCGTTGAAGATTGGCAGTCGTACCAAGAGACCCAGTACTTC. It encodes CSVEDWQSYQETQYF.

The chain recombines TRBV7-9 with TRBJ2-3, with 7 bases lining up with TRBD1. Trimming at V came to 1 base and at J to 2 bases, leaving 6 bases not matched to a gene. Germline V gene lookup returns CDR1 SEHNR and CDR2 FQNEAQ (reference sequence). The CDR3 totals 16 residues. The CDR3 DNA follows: TGTGCCAGCAGCTTAGGTGGACAGGTACACACAGATACGCAGTATTTT. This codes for CASSLGGQVHTDTQYF.

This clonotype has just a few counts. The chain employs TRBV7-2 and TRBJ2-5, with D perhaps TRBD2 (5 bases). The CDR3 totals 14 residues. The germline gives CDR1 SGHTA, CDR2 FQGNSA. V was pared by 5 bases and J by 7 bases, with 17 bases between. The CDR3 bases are TGTGCCAGCAGCCCCGGACGAAGAGCGGTGACCCAGTACTTC. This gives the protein CASSPGRRAVTQYF.

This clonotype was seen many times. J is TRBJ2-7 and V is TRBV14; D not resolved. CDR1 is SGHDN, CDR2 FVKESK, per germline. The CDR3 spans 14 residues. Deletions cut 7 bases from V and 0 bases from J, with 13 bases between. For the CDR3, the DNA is TGTGCCAGCAATTCCGCCCACCTCTCCTACGAGCAGTACTTC. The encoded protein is CASNSAHLSYEQYF.

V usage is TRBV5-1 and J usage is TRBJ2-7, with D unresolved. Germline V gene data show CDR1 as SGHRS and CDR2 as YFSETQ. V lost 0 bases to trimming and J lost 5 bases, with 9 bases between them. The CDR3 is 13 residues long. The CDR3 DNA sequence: TGCGCCAGCAGCTTGGGCCAGGTGGACGAGCAGTACTTC. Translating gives CASSLGQVDEQYF.

The CDR3 DNA is TGTGCCAGCAGCGGACAGACAAACTATGGCTACACCTTC. Protein sequence: CASSGQTNYGYTF. The chain uses TRBV6-1 and TRBJ1-2, with D perhaps matching TRBD1 (6 bases). V shed 6 bases and J shed 2 bases, with 10 bases lying between them. Looked up from germline, CDR1 is MNHNS and CDR2 is SASEGT. The CDR3 extends over 13 amino acids.

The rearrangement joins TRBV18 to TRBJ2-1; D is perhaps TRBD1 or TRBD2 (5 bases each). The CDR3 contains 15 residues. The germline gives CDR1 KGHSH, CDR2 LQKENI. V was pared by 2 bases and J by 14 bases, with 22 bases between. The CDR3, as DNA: TGTGCCAGCTCACCAAATAGGGCCTGGGAGTCCAGGGAGTTCTTC. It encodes CASSPNRAWESREFF.

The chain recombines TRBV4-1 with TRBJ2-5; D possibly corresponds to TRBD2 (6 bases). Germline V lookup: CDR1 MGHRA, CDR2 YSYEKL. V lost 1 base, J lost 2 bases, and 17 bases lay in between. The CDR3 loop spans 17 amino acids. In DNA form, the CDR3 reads TGCGCCAGCAGCCAAGGGGCCTCCCAGGGAGGACAAGAGACCCAGTACTTC. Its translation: CASSQGASQGGQETQYF.

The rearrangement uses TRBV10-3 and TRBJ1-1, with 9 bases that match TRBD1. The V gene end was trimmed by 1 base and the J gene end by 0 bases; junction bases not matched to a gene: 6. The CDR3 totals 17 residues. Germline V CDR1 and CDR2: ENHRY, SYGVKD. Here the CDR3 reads CAISELTGGGVNTEAFF. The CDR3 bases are TGTGCCATCAGTGAGTTAACAGGGGGCGGCGTGAACACTGAAGCTTTCTTT.

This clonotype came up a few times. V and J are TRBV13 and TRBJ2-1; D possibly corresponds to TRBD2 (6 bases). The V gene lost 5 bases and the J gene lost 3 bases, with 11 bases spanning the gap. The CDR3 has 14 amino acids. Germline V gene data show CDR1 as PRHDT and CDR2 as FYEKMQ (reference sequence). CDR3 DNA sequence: TGTGCCAGCAGCCGCGGGACCTACTACAATGAGCAGTTCTTC. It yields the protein CASSRGTYYNEQFF.

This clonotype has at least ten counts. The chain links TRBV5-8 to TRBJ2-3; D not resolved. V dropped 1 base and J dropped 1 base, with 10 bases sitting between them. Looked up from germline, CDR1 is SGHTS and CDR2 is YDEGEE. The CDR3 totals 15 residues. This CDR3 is CASSLMQAGTDTQYF. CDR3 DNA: TGTGCCAGCAGCTTGATGCAGGCGGGCACAGATACGCAGTATTTT.

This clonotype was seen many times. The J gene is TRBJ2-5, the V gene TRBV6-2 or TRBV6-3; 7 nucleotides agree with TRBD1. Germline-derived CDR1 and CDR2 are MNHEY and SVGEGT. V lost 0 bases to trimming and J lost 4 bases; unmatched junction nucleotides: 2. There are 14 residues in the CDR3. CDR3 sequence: CASSYSTGRETQYF. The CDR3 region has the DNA TGTGCCAGCAGTTACTCGACAGGGCGAGAGACCCAGTACTTC.

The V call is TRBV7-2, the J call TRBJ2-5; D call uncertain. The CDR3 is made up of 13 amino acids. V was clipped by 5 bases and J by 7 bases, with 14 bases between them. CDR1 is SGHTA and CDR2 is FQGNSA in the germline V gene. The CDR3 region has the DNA TGTGCCAGCAGCAATTCGTCCGTTGGGACCCAGTACTTC. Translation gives CASSNSSVGTQYF. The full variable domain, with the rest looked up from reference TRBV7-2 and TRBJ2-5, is GAGVSQSPSNKVTEKGKDVELRCDPISGHTALYWYRQSLGQGLEFLIYFQGNSAPDKSGLPSDRFSAERTGGSVSTLTIQRTQQEDSAVYLCASSNSSVGTQYFGPGTRLLVL.

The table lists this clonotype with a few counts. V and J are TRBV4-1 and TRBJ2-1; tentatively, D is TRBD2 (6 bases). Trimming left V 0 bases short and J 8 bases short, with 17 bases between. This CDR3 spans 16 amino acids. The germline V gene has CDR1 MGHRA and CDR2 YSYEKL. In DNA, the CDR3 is TGCGCCAGCAGCCAAGATAGGGGAGGACAAGGCGATGAGCAGTTCTTC. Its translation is CASSQDRGGQGDEQFF.

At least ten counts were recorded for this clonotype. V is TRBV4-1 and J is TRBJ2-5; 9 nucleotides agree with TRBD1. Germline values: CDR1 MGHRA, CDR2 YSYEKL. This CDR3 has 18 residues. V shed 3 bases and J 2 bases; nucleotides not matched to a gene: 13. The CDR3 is CASSHWELGTGRQETQYF. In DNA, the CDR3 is TGCGCCAGCAGCCATTGGGAGCTCGGGACAGGGCGTCAAGAGACCCAGTACTTC.

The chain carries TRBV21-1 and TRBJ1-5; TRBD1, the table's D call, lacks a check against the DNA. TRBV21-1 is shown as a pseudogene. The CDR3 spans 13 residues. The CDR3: CASRPGHNQPQHF. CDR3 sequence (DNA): TGTGCCAGCAGACCGGGACACAATCAGCCCCAGCATTTT.

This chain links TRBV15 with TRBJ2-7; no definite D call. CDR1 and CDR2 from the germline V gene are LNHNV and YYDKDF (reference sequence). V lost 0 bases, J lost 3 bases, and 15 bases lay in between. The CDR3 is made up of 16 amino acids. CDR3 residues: CATSRDLPHSLYEQYV. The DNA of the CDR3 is TGTGCCACCAGCAGAGATCTACCACATTCCCTCTACGAGCAGTACGTC.

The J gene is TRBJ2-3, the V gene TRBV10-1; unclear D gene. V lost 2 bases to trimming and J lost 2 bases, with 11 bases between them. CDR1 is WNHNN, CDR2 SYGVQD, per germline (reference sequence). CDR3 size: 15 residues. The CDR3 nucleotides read TGCGCCAGCAGTGAGGCCGGAGCCGCCACAGATACGCAGTATTTT. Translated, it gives CASSEAGAATDTQYF.

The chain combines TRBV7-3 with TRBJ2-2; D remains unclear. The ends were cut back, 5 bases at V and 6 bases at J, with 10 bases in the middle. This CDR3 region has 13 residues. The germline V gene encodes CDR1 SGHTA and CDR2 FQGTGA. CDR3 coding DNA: TGTGCCAGCAGCCTAAACTGGGCCGGGGAGCTGTTTTTT. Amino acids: CASSLNWAGELFF.

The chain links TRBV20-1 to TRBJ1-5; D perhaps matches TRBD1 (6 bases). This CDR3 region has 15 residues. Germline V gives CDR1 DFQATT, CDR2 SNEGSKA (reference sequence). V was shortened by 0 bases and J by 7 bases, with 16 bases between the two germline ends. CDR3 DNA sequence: TGCAGTGCTAGAGATCCAGGGGCAGAGGAACAGCCCCAGCATTTT. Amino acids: CSARDPGAEEQPQHF.

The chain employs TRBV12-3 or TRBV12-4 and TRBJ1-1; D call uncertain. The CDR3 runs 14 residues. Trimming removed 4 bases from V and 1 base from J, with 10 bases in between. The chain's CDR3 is CASSSRDWNTEAFF. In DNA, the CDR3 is TGTGCCAGCAGTTCGAGGGATTGGAACACTGAAGCTTTCTTT.

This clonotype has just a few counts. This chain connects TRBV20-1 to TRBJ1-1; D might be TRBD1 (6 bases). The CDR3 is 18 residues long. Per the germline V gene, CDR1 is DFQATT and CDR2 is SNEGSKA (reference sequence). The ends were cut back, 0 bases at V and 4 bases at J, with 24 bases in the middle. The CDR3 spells CSARDQAGDLGWVTEAFF. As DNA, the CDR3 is TGCAGTGCTAGAGATCAGGCAGGGGATCTTGGATGGGTCACTGAAGCTTTCTTT.

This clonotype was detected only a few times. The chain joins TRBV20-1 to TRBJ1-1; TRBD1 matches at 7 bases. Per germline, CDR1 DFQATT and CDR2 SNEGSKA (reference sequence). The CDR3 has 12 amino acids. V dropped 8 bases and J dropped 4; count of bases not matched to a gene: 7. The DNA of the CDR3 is TGCAGTCCGATGGACAGGTTCACTGAAGCTTTCTTT. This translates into CSPMDRFTEAFF.

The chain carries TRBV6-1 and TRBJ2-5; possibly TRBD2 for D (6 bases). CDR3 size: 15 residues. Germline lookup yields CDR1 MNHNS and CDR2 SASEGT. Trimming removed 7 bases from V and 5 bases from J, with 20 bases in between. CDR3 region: CASTVGWGGGETQYF. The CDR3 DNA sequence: TGTGCCAGCACAGTAGGGTGGGGAGGCGGTGAGACCCAGTACTTC.

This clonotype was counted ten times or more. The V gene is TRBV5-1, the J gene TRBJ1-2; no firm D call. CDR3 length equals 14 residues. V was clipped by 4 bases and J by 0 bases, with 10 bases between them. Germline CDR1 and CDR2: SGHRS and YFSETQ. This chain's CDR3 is CASSRGPPNYGYTF. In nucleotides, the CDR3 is TGCGCCAGCAGCAGAGGGCCGCCTAACTATGGCTACACCTTC.

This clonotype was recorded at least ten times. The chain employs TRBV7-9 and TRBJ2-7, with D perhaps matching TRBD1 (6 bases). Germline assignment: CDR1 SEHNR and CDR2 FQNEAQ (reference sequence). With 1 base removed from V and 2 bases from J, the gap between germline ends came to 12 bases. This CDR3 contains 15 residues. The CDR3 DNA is TGTGCCAGCAGCTTAGATCCTGGACAGACCTACGAGCAGTACTTC. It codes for CASSLDPGQTYEQYF.

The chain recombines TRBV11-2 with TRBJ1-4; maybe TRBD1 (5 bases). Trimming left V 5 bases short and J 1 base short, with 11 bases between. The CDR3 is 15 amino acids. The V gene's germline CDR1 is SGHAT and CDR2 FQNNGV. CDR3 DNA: TGTGCCAGCAGCCCGCAGGGAAGAACTAATGAAAAACTGTTTTTT. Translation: CASSPQGRTNEKLFF.

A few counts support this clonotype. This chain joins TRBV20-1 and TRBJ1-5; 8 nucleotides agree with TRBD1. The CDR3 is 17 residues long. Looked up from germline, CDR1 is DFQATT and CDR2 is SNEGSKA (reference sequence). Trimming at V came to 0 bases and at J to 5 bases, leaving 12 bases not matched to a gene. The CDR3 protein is CSARDMDRALRDQPQHF. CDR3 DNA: TGCAGTGCTAGAGATATGGACAGGGCGCTACGGGATCAGCCCCAGCATTTT.

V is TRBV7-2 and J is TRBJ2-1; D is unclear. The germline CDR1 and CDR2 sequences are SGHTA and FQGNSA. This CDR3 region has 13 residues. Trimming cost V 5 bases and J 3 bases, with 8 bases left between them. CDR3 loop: CASSPESYNEQFF. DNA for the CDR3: TGTGCCAGCAGCCCAGAAAGCTACAATGAGCAGTTCTTC.